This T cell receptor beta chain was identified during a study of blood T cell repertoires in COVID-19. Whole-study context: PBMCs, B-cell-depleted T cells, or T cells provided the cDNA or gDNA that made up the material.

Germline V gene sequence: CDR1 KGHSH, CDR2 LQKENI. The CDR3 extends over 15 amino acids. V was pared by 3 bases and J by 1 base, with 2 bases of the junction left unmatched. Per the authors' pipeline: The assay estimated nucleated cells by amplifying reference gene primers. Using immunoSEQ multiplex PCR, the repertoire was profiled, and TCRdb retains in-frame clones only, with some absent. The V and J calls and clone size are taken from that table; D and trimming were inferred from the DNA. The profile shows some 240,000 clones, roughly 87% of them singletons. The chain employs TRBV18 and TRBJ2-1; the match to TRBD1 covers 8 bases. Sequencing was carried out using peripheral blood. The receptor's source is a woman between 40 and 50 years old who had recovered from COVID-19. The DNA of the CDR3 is TGTGCCAGCTCACCCCGACAGGGGTCCTACAATGAGCAGTTCTTC. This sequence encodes CASSPRQGSYNEQFF.